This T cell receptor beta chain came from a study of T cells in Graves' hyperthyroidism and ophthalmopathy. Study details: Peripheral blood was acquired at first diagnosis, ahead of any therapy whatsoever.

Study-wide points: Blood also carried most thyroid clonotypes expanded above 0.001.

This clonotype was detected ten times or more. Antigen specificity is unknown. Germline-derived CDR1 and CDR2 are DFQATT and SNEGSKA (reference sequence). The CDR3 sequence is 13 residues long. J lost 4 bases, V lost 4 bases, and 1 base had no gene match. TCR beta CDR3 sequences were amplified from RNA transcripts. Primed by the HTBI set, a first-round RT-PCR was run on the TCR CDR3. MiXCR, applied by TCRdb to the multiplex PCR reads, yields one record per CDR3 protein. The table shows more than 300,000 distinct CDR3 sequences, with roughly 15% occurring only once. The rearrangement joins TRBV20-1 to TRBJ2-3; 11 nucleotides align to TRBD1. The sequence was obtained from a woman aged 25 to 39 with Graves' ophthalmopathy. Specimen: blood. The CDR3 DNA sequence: TGCAGTGCTATGGACAGGGGGCCAGATACGCAGTATTTT. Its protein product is CSAMDRGPDTQYF.